Listed here are 13 T cell receptor beta chains from one sample, sequenced in a study of tumor-infiltrating lymphocytes in primary liver carcinoma. Making TCR beta cDNA involved approximately 530 ng total RNA and a constant-region primer. Investigators got TCR beta libraries out of three nested multiplex PCR rounds, done with slightly modified ARM-PCR. Use of TRBV1-TRBV30 forward primers with a C-beta reverse primer characterized the first two PCR rounds, which lasted about 9 cycles each. TCRdb re-analysed the multiplex PCR reads in MiXCR, keeping a single row per CDR3 protein. Of about 310,000 distinct CDR3 sequences in the sample, around three fifths are singletons; the top ten hold over 15%. Germline DNA was also extracted, while the blood RNA originated from unsorted whole blood. Specimen: peripheral blood. Receptors originate from a woman in her twenties or thirties with primary liver carcinoma and hepatitis B virus infection.

Of note for this clonotype: A single base separates this from a much larger clone, so it may be a read error. The genes are TRBV12-3 or TRBV12-4 and TRBJ2-1; TRBD2 agrees at 10 bases. The closer fit of TRBJ2-7 to the DNA end suggests the J call may be wrong. This CDR3 comprises 15 residues. The CDR3 protein is CASSLRSGRHNEQYF. CDR3 DNA sequence: TGTGCCAGCAGTTTACGTAGCGGGAGGCACAATGAGCAGTACTTC.

Comment on this clonotype: The junction and the germline gene differ at one end; a read error may be behind it. The CDR3 DNA reads TGTGCCAGGAGCTTAGGGACTAGCGGGAGGGCTTATGAGCGGTTCTTC. It encodes CARSLGTSGRAYERFF. The chain recombines TRBV11-2 with TRBJ2-1; 16 positions agree with TRBD2. From germline, CDR1 is SGHAT and CDR2 FQNNGV. This CDR3 has 16 amino acids.

CDR3 nucleotides: TGTGCCTGGAACGGGAAGGGCACAGATACGCAGTATTTT. Protein: CAWNGKGTDTQYF. The chain employs TRBV30 and TRBJ2-3; tentatively, D is TRBD2 (5 bases). This CDR3 is built from 13 residues. CDR1 is GTSNPN and CDR2 is SVGIG in the germline V gene (reference sequence). V dropped 4 bases and J dropped 1 base, with 9 bases sitting between them.

As concerns this clonotype: Since a much larger clone is just one base distant, this may be a read error. The rearrangement uses TRBV6-5 and TRBJ1-1; TRBD1 matches 8 bases. Germline trimming cut 7 bases from V and 3 bases from J; bases unmatched to any gene: 4. Germline V gene data show CDR1 as MNHEY and CDR2 as SVGAGI. The CDR3 length is 13 residues. CDR3 residues: CASIGQGYTEAFF. The DNA of the CDR3 is TGTGCCAGCATAGGACAGGGCTACACTGAAGCTTTCTTT.

As regards this clonotype: Just one base apart from a much larger clone, this may be a read error. The rearrangement joins TRBV6-2 or TRBV6-3 to TRBJ1-3, with TRBD1 as a possible D gene (6 bases). Deletions cut 0 bases from V and 6 bases from J, with 12 bases between. Germline V gives CDR1 MNHEY, CDR2 SVGEGT. CDR3 length: 15 amino acids. CDR3 in amino acids: CASSYSGAAVNTIYF. The CDR3, as DNA: TGTGCCAGCAGTTACTCGGGGGCGGCTGTAAACACCATATATTTT.

Details on this clonotype: Compared with germline, one end of the junction differs, possibly owing to a read error. V is TRBV28 and J is TRBJ2-5, with TRBD1 identical over 9 bases. The CDR3 is 15 amino acids. Germline lookup yields CDR1 MDHEN and CDR2 SYDVKM. As DNA, the CDR3 is TGTACCAGCAGTCGCGCCGGGACAGGGCGGGAGACCCAGTACTTC. It codes for CTSSRAGTGRETQYF.

The sample holds many counts of this clonotype. The genes are TRBV6-2 or TRBV6-3 and TRBJ2-2, with TRBD1 identical over 7 bases. Trimming removed 5 bases from V and 6 bases from J; junction bases left unmatched: 6. The germline V gene encodes CDR1 MNHEY and CDR2 SVGEGT. The CDR3 consists of 14 residues. The CDR3, as DNA: TGTGCCAGCAGTAGACAGGGTCTTTCCGGGGAGCTGTTTTTT. As protein: CASSRQGLSGELFF.

The chain carries TRBV11-1 and TRBJ1-2; TRBD1 is a possible D gene (5 bases). The germline CDR1 and CDR2 sequences are SGHAT and FQDESV (reference sequence). This CDR3 region has 15 residues. V lost 6 bases, J lost 4 bases, and 18 bases lay in between. The DNA of the CDR3 is TGTGCCAGCAGACCTTCGTCCGGGACGCCCTATGGCTACACCTTC. Translating it yields CASRPSSGTPYGYTF.

This rearrangement joins TRBV12-3 or TRBV12-4 to TRBJ2-7, with unresolved D. The V end lost 2 bases, the J end lost 4 bases, and 12 bases lay between the germline ends. The CDR3 runs 14 residues. The CDR3 nucleotides read TGTGCCAGCAGTTTATCAGAGGAAGCATACGAGCAGTACTTC. Translation: CASSLSEEAYEQYF.

There are a few counts of this clonotype. This chain uses TRBV4-1 with TRBJ2-5; tentatively, D is TRBD2 (6 bases). The germline gives CDR1 MGHRA, CDR2 YSYEKL. The CDR3 covers 15 residues. V was pared by 0 bases and J by 5 bases, with 13 bases between. CDR3 region: CASSQDVGRQETQYF. The CDR3 DNA sequence: TGCGCCAGCAGCCAAGATGTCGGGAGACAGGAGACCCAGTACTTC.

Turning to this clonotype: This likely comes from a read error, as the CDR3 has no conserved phenylalanine or tryptophan at its end. This chain joins TRBV28 and TRBJ1-5, with D hard to call. The germline V and J ends were trimmed by 5 bases and 9 bases, with 14 bases remaining between them. The germline gives CDR1 MDHEN, CDR2 SYDVKM. CDR3 length: 13 amino acids. The CDR3 nucleotides read TGTGCCAGCAGTCGGGCCCTGACTCGGCCCCAGCATTTG. Translated, it gives CASSRALTRPQHL.

As concerns this clonotype: A read error may be the cause here, since a much bigger clone is one base away. The final CDR3 position lacks the conserved phenylalanine or tryptophan, pointing to a likely read error. The chain has TRBV6-1 and TRBJ2-7, with 7 bases fitting TRBD2. Germline CDR1 and CDR2: MNHNS and SASEGT. Losses at the gene ends were 8 bases for V and 1 base for J; bases not matched to a gene: 2. The CDR3 sequence is 12 residues long. CDR3 DNA: TGTGCCAGCCTAGCGGAGTCCTACGAGCAGTACTCC. It translates to CASLAESYEQYS.

This clonotype was counted a few times. In DNA form, the CDR3 reads TGTGCCAGCACCAAAGGGGACAGGGGGAAGGGTGCACCCCTCCACTTT. Protein: CASTKGDRGKGAPLHF. This chain uses TRBV12-3 or TRBV12-4 with TRBJ1-6, with 11 bases identical to TRBD1. The CDR3 is made up of 16 amino acids. V dropped 7 bases and J dropped 11; count of bases not matched to a gene: 13.